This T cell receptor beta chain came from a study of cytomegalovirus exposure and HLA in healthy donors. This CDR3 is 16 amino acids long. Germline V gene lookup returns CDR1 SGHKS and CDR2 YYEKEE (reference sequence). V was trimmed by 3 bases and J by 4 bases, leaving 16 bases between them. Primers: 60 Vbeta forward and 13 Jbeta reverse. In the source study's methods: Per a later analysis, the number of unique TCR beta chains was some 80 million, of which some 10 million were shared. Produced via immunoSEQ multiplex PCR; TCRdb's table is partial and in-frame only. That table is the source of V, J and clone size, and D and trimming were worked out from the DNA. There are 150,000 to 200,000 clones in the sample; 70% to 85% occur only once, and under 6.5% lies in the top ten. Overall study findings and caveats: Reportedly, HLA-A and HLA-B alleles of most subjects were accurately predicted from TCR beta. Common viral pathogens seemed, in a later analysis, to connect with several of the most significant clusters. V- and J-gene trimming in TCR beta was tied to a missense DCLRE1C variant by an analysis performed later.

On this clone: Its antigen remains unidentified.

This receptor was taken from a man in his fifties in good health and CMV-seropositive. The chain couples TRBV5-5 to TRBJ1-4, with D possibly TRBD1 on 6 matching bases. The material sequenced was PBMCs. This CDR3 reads CASSSDYRALNEKLFF. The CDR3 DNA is TGTGCCAGCAGCTCCGACTACAGGGCTCTTAATGAAAAACTGTTTTTT.